This record covers a single T cell receptor (beta chain). The CDR3 length is 15 residues. Deletions cut 0 bases from V and 2 bases from J, with 10 bases between. In germline, CDR1 is SGHNT, CDR2 YYREEE (reference sequence). These data are taken from a study of blood T cell repertoires in COVID-19. Per the original data handling: Amplification from reference gene primers served as the basis for estimated nucleated cell counts. Sequenced by immunoSEQ multiplex PCR; TCRdb stores in-frame clones only, minus some. Clone size and V and J calls were adopted from that table, with D and trimming inferred from the DNA. The sample includes fewer than 180,000 clones, about 86% of them seen just once.

The chain carries TRBV5-4 and TRBJ2-3, with D unclear. The receptor was derived from a man aged 65 to 79 with acute or convalescent COVID-19. Material for sequencing was peripheral blood. CDR3 residues: CASSLEQSLTDTQYF. The CDR3 DNA reads as TGTGCCAGCAGCTTGGAACAGTCTCTCACAGATACGCAGTATTTT.